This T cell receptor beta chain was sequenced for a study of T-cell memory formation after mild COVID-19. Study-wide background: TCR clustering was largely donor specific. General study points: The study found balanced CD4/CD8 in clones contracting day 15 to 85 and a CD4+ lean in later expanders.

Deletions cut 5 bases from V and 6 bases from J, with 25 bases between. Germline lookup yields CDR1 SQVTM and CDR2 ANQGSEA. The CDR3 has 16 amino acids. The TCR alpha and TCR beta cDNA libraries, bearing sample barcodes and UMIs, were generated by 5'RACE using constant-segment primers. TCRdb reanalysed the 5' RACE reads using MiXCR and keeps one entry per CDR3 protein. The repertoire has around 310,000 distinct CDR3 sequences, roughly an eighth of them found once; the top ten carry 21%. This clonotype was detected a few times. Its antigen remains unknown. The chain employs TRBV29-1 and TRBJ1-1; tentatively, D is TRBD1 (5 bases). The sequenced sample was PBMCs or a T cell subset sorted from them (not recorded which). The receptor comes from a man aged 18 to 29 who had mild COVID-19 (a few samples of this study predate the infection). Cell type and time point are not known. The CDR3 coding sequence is TGCAGCGTTCCTTCGGGAGGAAGAGGAATGGGGGCTGAAGCTTTCTTT. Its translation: CSVPSGGRGMGAEAFF.